These 9 T cell receptor beta chains were all obtained from the same sample, sequenced in a study of post-analysis software for immune sequencing data. General study findings and limits: Among a few TRBV segments more frequent in patients than controls were TRBV5-6, TRBV5-1 and TRBV20-1.

No antigens are known for them. Prepared libraries of TCR beta cDNA carried unique molecular identifiers. TCRdb fed the PCR reads into MiXCR, producing one record per CDR3 protein. The repertoire holds 450,000 to 650,000 distinct CDR3 sequences, 44% seen once, with around 1.7% in the top ten. The sample taken for sequencing was blood. The receptors were sampled from a girl aged 10 to 17 with multiple sclerosis.

The rearrangement links TRBV28 to TRBJ1-2; TRBD1 aligns across 8 bases. The ends lost 5 bases at V and 6 bases at J; junction bases unmatched: 5. The CDR3 is made up of 13 amino acids. Germline lookup yields CDR1 MDHEN and CDR2 SYDVKM. CDR3 in DNA: TGTGCCAGCAGTCGGACAGGGTCGGATGGCTACACCTTC. This codes for CASSRTGSDGYTF.

The chain couples TRBV29-1 to TRBJ2-3; D is uncertain. V shed 5 bases and J shed 6 bases, with 12 bases lying between them. This CDR3 region has 12 residues. CDR1 and CDR2 from the germline V gene are SQVTM and ANQGSEA. In DNA form, the CDR3 reads TGCAGCGTTCGCAGAGAGCAGGATACGCAGTATTTT. Translating gives CSVRREQDTQYF.

This clonotype was counted a few times. The chain combines TRBV20-1 with TRBJ2-3; TRBD2 is a possible D gene (6 bases). Germline V gene data show CDR1 as DFQATT and CDR2 as SNEGSKA (reference sequence). Trimming took off 0 bases at V and 1 base at J, with 17 bases between the two ends. The CDR3 consists of 17 residues. CDR3 DNA: TGCAGTGCTAGAGATTCCCCACAGCGGGCCCGCACAGATACGCAGTATTTT. Translation gives CSARDSPQRARTDTQYF.

The rearrangement joins TRBV5-1 to TRBJ2-4; D is tentatively TRBD1 or TRBD2 (5 bases each). Trimming stripped 5 bases from V and 7 bases from J, with 13 bases between. Per the germline V gene, CDR1 is SGHRS and CDR2 is YFSETQ. The CDR3 has 13 amino acids. The CDR3 sequence is CASRGPNGNIQYF. In nucleotides, the CDR3 is TGCGCCAGCAGGGGACCCAACGGGAACATTCAGTACTTC.

This clonotype has just a few counts. V gene TRBV5-1 combines with J gene TRBJ2-1; TRBD2 matches at 9 bases. Germline values: CDR1 SGHRS, CDR2 YFSETQ. Germline trimming cut 4 bases from V and 4 bases from J; bases unmatched to any gene: 6. CDR3 length equals 15 residues. The CDR3 spells CASSPKGLAYNEQFF. In DNA form, the CDR3 reads TGCGCCAGCAGCCCGAAGGGACTAGCATACAATGAGCAGTTCTTC.

This clonotype has only one observation. This chain uses TRBV7-3 with TRBJ2-7, with TRBD2 as a possible D gene (6 bases). Deletions cut 3 bases from V and 6 bases from J, with 12 bases between. The germline gives CDR1 SGHTA, CDR2 FQGTGA. The CDR3 is 13 residues long. The CDR3 spells CASSFGGASEQYF. The CDR3 DNA follows: TGTGCCAGCAGCTTTGGAGGGGCAAGCGAGCAGTACTTC.

The gene calls are TRBV20-1 and TRBJ2-7; D not resolved. Germline CDR1 DFQATT, CDR2 SNEGSKA (reference sequence). The CDR3 contains 13 residues. With 6 bases removed from V and 2 bases from J, the gap between germline ends came to 14 bases. CDR3 DNA: TGCAGTGCCCAGCGAGATCAGGCCTACGAGCAGTACTTC. Translation gives CSAQRDQAYEQYF.

The chain links TRBV4-1 to TRBJ2-7; 7 nucleotides line up with TRBD2. The CDR3 consists of 15 residues. Germline V gene data show CDR1 as MGHRA and CDR2 as YSYEKL. Losses at the gene ends were 4 bases for V and 0 bases for J; bases not matched to a gene: 6. The CDR3 sequence is CASSRTSELSYEQYF. The CDR3 nucleotides are TGCGCCAGCAGCCGCACTAGCGAACTCTCCTACGAGCAGTACTTC.

In this sample, this clonotype turned up a few times. The V and J genes are TRBV5-1 and TRBJ2-5; D is perhaps TRBD2 (5 bases). The CDR3 totals 16 residues. V lost 0 bases and J 6 bases, leaving 18 bases between the germline ends. Germline V gives CDR1 SGHRS, CDR2 YFSETQ. The CDR3 DNA follows: TGCGCCAGCAGCTTGGAGGTCGGGAAATTAGGACAGACCCAGTACTTC. It yields the protein CASSLEVGKLGQTQYF.